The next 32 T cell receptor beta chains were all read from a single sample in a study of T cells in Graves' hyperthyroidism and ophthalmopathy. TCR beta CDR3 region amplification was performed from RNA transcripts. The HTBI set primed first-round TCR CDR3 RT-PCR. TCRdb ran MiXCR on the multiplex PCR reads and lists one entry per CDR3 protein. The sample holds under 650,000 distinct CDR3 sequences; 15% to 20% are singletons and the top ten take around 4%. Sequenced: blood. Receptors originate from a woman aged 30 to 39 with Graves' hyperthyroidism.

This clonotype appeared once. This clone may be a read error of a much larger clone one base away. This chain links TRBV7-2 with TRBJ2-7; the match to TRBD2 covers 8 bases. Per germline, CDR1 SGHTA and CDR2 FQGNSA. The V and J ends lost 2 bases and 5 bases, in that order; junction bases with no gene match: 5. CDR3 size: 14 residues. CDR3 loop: CTSSLQRENHEQYF. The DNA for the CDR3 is TGTACCAGCAGCTTACAGCGGGAGAACCACGAGCAGTACTTC.

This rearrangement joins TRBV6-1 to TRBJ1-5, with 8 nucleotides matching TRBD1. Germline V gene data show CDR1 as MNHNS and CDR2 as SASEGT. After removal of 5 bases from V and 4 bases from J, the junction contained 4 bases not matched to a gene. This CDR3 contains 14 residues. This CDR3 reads CASSNGQGNQPQHF. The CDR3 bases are TGTGCCAGCAGTAATGGACAGGGTAATCAGCCCCAGCATTTT.

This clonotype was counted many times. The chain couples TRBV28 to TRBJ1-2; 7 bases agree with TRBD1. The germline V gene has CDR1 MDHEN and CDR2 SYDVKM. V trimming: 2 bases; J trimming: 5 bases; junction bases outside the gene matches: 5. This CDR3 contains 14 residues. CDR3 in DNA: TGTGCCAGCAGTTTACCCCAGGGACAGTATGGCTACACCTTC. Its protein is CASSLPQGQYGYTF.

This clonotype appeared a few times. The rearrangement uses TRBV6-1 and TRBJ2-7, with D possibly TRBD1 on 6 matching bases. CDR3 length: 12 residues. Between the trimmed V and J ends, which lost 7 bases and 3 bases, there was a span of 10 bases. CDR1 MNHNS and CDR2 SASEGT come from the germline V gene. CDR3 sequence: CASMGAHYEQYF. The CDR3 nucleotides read TGTGCCAGCATGGGGGCCCACTACGAGCAGTACTTC.

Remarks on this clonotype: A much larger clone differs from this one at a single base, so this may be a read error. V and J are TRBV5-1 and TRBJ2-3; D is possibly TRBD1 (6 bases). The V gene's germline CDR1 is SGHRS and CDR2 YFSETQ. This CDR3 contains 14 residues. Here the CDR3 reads CANSLAPGADTQYF. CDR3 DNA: TGCGCCAACAGCTTGGCCCCAGGGGCAGATACGCAGTATTTT.

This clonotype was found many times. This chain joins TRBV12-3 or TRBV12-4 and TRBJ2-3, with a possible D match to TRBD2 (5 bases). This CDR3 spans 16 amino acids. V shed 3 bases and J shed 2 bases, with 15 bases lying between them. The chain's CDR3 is CASSFRSERHTDTQYF. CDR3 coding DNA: TGTGCCAGCAGTTTTAGAAGCGAGCGGCACACAGATACGCAGTATTTT.

This chain's CDR3 is CAISMATETQYF. In nucleotides, the CDR3 is TGTGCCATCAGTATGGCAACCGAGACCCAGTACTTC. The rearrangement uses TRBV10-3 and TRBJ2-5; D is unclear. CDR3 size: 12 residues. CDR1 ENHRY and CDR2 SYGVKD come from the germline V gene. V was shortened by 5 bases and J by 5 bases, with 9 bases between the two germline ends.

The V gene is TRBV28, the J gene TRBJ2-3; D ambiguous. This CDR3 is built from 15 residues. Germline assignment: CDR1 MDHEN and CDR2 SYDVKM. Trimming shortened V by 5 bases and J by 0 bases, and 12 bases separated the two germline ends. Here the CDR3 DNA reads TGTGCCAGCAGTCAAGACGAAACTAGCACAGATACGCAGTATTTT. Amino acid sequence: CASSQDETSTDTQYF.

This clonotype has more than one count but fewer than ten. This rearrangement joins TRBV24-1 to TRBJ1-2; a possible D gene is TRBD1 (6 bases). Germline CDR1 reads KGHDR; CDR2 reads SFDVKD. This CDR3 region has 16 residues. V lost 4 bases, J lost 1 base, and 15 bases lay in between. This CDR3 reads CATSDVTGGSNYGYTF. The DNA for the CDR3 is TGTGCCACCAGTGACGTTACCGGGGGCAGTAACTATGGCTACACCTTC.

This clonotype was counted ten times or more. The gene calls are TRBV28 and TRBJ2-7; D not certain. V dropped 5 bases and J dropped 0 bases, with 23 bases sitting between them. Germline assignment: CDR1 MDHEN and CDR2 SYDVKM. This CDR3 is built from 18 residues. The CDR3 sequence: CASSTNPGRWGSSYEQYF. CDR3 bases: TGTGCCAGCAGTACAAACCCCGGCAGGTGGGGAAGCTCCTACGAGCAGTACTTC.

The chain's CDR3 is CASSLGSSGTGELFF. CDR3 coding DNA: TGTGCCAGCAGTCTAGGGAGTAGTGGGACCGGGGAGCTGTTTTTT. The chain uses TRBV28 and TRBJ2-2, with D perhaps matching TRBD2 (5 bases). Germline V lookup: CDR1 MDHEN, CDR2 SYDVKM. This CDR3 is built from 15 residues. Trimming took off 5 bases at V and 5 bases at J, with 15 bases between the two ends.

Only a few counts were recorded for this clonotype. CDR3 DNA: TGCGCCAGCAGCTTGGAAGGGCCAGGTCCCGACGAGCAGTACTTC. Translating gives CASSLEGPGPDEQYF. V and J are TRBV5-1 and TRBJ2-7; no clear D gene. Per germline, CDR1 SGHRS and CDR2 YFSETQ. The CDR3 has 15 residues. V lost 0 bases to trimming and J lost 5 bases, with 15 bases between them.

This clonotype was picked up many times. This CDR3 is CASSSSGEQYF. The CDR3 DNA is TGTGCCAGCAGTTCCAGCGGCGAGCAGTACTTC. V usage is TRBV12-3 or TRBV12-4 and J usage is TRBJ2-7; TRBD2 is a possible D gene (5 bases). This CDR3 comprises 11 residues. Trimming left V 4 bases short and J 6 bases short, with 7 bases between.

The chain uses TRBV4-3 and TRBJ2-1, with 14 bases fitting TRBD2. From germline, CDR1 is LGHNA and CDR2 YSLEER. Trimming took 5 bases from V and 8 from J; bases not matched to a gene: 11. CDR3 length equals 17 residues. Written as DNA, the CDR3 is TGCGCCAGCAGCGTCCGGGGGACTAGCGGGAGAGGGGATGAGCAGTTCTTC. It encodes CASSVRGTSGRGDEQFF.

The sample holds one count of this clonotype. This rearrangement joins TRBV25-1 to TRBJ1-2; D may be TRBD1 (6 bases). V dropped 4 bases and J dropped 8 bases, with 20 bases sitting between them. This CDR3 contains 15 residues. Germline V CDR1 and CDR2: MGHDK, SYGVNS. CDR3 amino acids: CASSGPPTGIRGYTF. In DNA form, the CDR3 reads TGTGCCAGCAGTGGCCCCCCCACAGGGATCAGGGGCTACACCTTC.

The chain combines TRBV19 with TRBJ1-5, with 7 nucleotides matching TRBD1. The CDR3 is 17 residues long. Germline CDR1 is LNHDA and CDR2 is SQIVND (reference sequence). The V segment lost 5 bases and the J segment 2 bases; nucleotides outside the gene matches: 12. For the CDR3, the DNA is TGTGCCAGTAGTGCCTCGACAGGGTTTGATGGCAATCAGCCCCAGCATTTT. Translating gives CASSASTGFDGNQPQHF.

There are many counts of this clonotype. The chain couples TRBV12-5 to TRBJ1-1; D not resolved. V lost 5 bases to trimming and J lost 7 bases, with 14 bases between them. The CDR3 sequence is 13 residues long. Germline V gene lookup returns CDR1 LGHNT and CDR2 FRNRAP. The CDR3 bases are TGTGCTAGTGGTACCACCCCCGGGGTTGAAGCTTTCTTT. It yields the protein CASGTTPGVEAFF.

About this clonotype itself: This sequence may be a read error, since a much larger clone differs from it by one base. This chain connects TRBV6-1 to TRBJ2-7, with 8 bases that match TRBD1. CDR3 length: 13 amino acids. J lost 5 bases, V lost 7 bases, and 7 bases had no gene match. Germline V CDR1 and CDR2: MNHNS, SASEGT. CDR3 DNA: TGTGCCAGCAACGGACAGGGTGGACACGAGCAGTACTTC. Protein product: CASNGQGGHEQYF.

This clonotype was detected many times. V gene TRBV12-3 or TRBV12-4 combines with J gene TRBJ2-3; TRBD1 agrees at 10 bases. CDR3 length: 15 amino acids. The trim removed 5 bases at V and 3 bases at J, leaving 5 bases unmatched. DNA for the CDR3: TGTGCCAGCAGTGTGGACAGGGGGTTTACAGATACGCAGTATTTT. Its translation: CASSVDRGFTDTQYF.

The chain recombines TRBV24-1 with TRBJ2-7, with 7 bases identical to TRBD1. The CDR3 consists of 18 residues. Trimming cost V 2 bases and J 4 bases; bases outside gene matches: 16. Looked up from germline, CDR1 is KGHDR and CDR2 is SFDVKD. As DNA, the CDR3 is TGTGCCACCAGTGATTCCTTTACTGGGACAGTCACCTTTTACGAGCAGTACTTC. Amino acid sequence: CATSDSFTGTVTFYEQYF.

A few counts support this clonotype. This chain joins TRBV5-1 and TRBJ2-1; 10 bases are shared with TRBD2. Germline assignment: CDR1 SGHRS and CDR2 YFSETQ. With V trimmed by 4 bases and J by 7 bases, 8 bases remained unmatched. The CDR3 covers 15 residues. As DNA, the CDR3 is TGCGCCAGCAGCCTCTCAGCGGGAGGGAGAAATGAGCAGTTCTTC. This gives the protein CASSLSAGGRNEQFF.

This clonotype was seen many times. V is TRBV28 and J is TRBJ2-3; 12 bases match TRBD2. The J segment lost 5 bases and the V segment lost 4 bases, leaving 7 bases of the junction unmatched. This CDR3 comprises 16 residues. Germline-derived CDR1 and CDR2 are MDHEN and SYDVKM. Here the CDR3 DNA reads TGTGCCAGCAGTTCGCTAGCGGGAGGGCCACAAGATACGCAGTATTTT. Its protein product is CASSSLAGGPQDTQYF. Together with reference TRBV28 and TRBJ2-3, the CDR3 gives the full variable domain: DVKVTQSSRYLVKRTGEKVFLECVQDMDHENMFWYRQDPGLGLRLIYFSYDVKMKEKGDIPEGYSVSREKKERFSLILESASTNQTSMYLCASSSLAGGPQDTQYFGPGTRLTVL.

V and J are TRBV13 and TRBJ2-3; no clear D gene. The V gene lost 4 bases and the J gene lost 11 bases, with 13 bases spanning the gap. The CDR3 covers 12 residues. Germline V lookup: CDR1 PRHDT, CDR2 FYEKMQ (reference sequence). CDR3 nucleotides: TGTGCCAGCAGCTCGCCGGGCCTTGAGCAGTATTTT. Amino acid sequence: CASSSPGLEQYF.

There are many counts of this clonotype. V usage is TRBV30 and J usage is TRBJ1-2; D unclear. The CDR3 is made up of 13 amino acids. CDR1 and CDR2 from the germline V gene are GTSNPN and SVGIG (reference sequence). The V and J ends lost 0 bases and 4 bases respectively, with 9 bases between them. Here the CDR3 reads CAWSVRATYGYTF. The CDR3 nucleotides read TGTGCCTGGAGTGTGAGAGCTACCTATGGCTACACCTTC.

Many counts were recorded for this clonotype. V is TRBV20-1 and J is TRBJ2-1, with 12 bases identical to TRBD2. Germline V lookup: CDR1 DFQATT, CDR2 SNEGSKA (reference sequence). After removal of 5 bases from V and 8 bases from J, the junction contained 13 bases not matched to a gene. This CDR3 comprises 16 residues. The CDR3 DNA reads TGCAGTGCTTCTAGCGGGAGGGCTTACGTGGGCCATGAGCAGTTCTTC. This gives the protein CSASSGRAYVGHEQFF.

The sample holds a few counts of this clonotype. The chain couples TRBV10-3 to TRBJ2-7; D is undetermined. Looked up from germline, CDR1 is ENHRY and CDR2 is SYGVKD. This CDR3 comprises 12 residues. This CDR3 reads CERTESSYEQYF. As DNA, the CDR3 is TGTGAGAGGACGGAGAGCTCCTACGAGCAGTACTTC.

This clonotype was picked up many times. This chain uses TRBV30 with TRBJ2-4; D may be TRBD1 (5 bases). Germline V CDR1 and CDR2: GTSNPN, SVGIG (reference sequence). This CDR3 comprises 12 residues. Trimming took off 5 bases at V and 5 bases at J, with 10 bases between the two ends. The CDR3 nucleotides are TGTGCCTGGCAGGGCGGCGAAAACATTCAGTACTTC. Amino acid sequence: CAWQGGENIQYF.

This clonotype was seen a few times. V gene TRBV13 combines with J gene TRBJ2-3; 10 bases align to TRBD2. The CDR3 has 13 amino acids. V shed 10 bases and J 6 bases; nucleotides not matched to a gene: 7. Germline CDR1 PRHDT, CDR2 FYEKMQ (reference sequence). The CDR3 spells CANRASGSDTQYF. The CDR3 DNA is TGTGCCAACAGGGCTAGCGGGAGTGATACGCAGTATTTT. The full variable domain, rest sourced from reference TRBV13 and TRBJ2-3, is AAGVIQSPRHLIKEKRETATLKCYPIPRHDTVYWYQQGPGQDPQFLISFYEKMQSDKGSIPDRFSAQQFSDYHSELNMSSLELGDSALYFCANRASGSDTQYFGPGTRLTVL.

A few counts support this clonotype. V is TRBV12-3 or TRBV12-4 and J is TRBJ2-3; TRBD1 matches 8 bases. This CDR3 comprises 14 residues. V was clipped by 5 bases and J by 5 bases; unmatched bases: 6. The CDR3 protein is CASSLRTGIDTQYF. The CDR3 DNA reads TGTGCCAGCAGTCTACGGACAGGGATAGATACGCAGTATTTT.

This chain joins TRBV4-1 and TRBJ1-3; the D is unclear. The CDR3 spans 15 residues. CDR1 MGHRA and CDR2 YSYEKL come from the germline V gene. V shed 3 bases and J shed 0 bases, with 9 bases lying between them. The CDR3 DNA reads TGCGCCAGCAGCCAGCTGACGGGCTCTGGAAACACCATATATTTT. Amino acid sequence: CASSQLTGSGNTIYF.

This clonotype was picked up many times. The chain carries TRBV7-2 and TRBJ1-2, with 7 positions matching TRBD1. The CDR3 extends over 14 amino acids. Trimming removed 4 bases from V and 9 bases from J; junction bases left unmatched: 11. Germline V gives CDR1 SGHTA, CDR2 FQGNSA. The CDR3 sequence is CASSYSRQGGSYTF. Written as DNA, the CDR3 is TGTGCCAGCAGCTACTCGAGACAGGGTGGTAGCTACACCTTC.

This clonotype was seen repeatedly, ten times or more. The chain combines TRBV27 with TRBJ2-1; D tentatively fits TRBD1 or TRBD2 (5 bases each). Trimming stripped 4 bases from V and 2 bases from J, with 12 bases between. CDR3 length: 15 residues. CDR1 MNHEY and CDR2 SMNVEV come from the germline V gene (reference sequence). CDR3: CASSSGVGAYNEQFF. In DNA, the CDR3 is TGTGCCAGCAGTTCAGGAGTGGGGGCCTACAATGAGCAGTTCTTC.